A single sample gave rise to the 23 T cell receptor beta chains below, sequenced in a study of CD8 T cells in ankylosing spondylitis (dated by TCRdb to the late 2010s). Library preparation used 5' RACE. TCRdb shows the sequencer as Illumina HiSeq 2500. TCRdb trimmed the raw reads at Q25, called clones with MiXCR and kept productive beta chains. Every entry covers one CDR3 protein and lists the most common genes and DNA from its rows. Across this sample there are around 150,000 distinct CDR3 sequences, with 6% to 8.5% seen only once. The ten largest clones capture roughly 12% of the sample. The sample taken for sequencing was blood, either unsorted or a sorted T cell fraction (not recorded which). The receptor set was obtained from a female donor with ankylosing spondylitis or in good health (not recorded which).

This clonotype was recorded many times. V gene TRBV7-2 combines with J gene TRBJ1-2; D possibly corresponds to TRBD1 (5 bases). CDR1 and CDR2 (germline): SGHTA, FQGNSA. The CDR3 has 14 residues. Deletions cut 2 bases from V and 4 bases from J, with 11 bases between. The CDR3 region is CASSLPGPFYGYTF. Here the CDR3 DNA reads TGTGCCAGCAGCTTACCAGGGCCATTCTATGGCTACACCTTC.

This clonotype was counted many times. CDR3 in DNA: TGTGCCAGCAGCTTAAATCGGTTAGAACCCGGGGAGCTGTTTTTT. Its protein product is CASSLNRLEPGELFF. The chain links TRBV7-9 to TRBJ2-2; D remains unclear. The CDR3 is 15 residues long. Germline V gives CDR1 SEHNR, CDR2 FQNEAQ (reference sequence). V was shortened by 2 bases and J by 6 bases, with 13 bases between the two germline ends.

This clonotype was observed at least ten times. The rearrangement links TRBV12-3 or TRBV12-4 to TRBJ2-5, with D perhaps matching TRBD1 (6 bases). The CDR3 runs 20 residues. Trimming took 0 bases from V and 5 from J, leaving 28 bases between them. The CDR3 coding sequence is TGTGCCAGCAGTTTAGCCCAATCAGTCCAGGGGAAACTCTCGGAGGAGACCCAGTACTTC. It is translated as CASSLAQSVQGKLSEETQYF.

This clonotype was detected ten times or more. The CDR3 bases are TGCGCCAGCAGCCAATTTCAGGGGGCGGTATCGCCCTACGAGCAGTACTTC. Its protein is CASSQFQGAVSPYEQYF. V gene TRBV4-1 combines with J gene TRBJ2-7; 8 bases are shared with TRBD1. Unmatched junction bases numbered 11, after V lost 2 bases and J lost 2 bases. This CDR3 region has 17 residues. Germline V gene sequence: CDR1 MGHRA, CDR2 YSYEKL.

This clonotype was seen more than once but under ten times. V is TRBV28 and J is TRBJ1-3; D remains unclear. CDR1 and CDR2 from the germline V gene are MDHEN and SYDVKM. The CDR3 is 13 amino acids. The germline V and J ends were trimmed by 6 bases and 0 bases, with 6 bases remaining between them. CDR3: CASRQSSGNTIYF. The CDR3, as DNA: TGTGCCAGCAGGCAGAGCTCTGGAAACACCATATATTTT. The entire variable domain, with the rest obtained from reference TRBV28 and TRBJ1-3, is as follows: DVKVTQSSRYLVKRTGEKVFLECVQDMDHENMFWYRQDPGLGLRLIYFSYDVKMKEKGDIPEGYSVSREKKERFSLILESASTNQTSMYLCASRQSSGNTIYFGEGSWLTVV.

This clonotype was recorded many times. The gene calls are TRBV12-3 or TRBV12-4 and TRBJ1-6, with D possibly being TRBD1 (5 bases). CDR3 length: 13 residues. V lost 1 base and J 7 bases, leaving 5 bases between the germline ends. The CDR3 reads CASSLGGNSPLHF. In DNA form, the CDR3 reads TGTGCCAGCAGTTTAGGGGGGAATTCACCCCTCCACTTT.

The sample holds many counts of this clonotype. The chain couples TRBV29-1 to TRBJ1-1, with a possible D match to TRBD1 (5 bases). This CDR3 spans 12 amino acids. The V and J ends lost 3 bases and 4 bases respectively, with 9 bases between them. Germline lookup yields CDR1 SQVTM and CDR2 ANQGSEA. The CDR3 nucleotides are TGCAGCGTTGATCGGGGGACCACTGAAGCTTTCTTT. Its translation is CSVDRGTTEAFF.

The sample holds many counts of this clonotype. The CDR3 sequence: CASSLGVDTEAFF. In DNA, the CDR3 is TGCGCCAGCAGCTTAGGCGTGGACACTGAAGCTTTCTTT. This chain connects TRBV5-1 to TRBJ1-1; D gene ambiguous. Trimming removed 2 bases from V and 3 bases from J, with 8 bases in between. This CDR3 has 13 residues. CDR1 SGHRS and CDR2 YFSETQ come from the germline V gene.

At least ten counts were recorded for this clonotype. The chain is built from TRBV3-1 and TRBJ2-5; D gene uncertain. The germline V and J ends were trimmed by 3 bases and 7 bases, with 21 bases remaining between them. Germline values: CDR1 LGHDT, CDR2 YNNKEL (reference sequence). CDR3 length: 16 amino acids. The CDR3, as DNA: TGTGCCAGCAGCCATTCAGGCGGATCCCGGTTAAGGACCCAGTACTTC. Its protein product is CASSHSGGSRLRTQYF.

This clonotype has more than one count but fewer than ten. The chain employs TRBV20-1 and TRBJ2-5; D may be TRBD1 (7 bases). The germline CDR1 and CDR2 sequences are DFQATT and SNEGSKA (reference sequence). The V end was cut by 6 bases, the J end by 0 bases, with 11 bases between. The CDR3 sequence is 13 residues long. Here the CDR3 reads CSAGGQNQETQYF. CDR3 bases: TGCAGTGCGGGGGGACAGAACCAAGAGACCCAGTACTTC.

This clonotype was seen ten or more times. The chain has TRBV29-1 and TRBJ1-1; weak D call: TRBD1 (5 bases). Looked up from germline, CDR1 is SQVTM and CDR2 is ANQGSEA. The CDR3 length is 13 residues. V was shortened by 3 bases and J by 5 bases, with 13 bases between the two germline ends. CDR3 region: CSVDAGMRTEAFF. Here the CDR3 DNA reads TGCAGCGTTGACGCAGGGATGAGGACTGAAGCTTTCTTT. Looking up the rest from reference TRBV29-1 and TRBJ1-1 gives the full variable domain: SAVISQKPSRDICQRGTSLTIQCQVDSQVTMMFWYRQQPGQSLTLIATANQGSEATYESGFVIDKFPISRPNLTFSTLTVSNMSPEDSSIYLCSVDAGMRTEAFFGQGTRLTVV.

V gene TRBV15 combines with J gene TRBJ1-4; D might be TRBD1 (6 bases). The V and J ends lost 0 bases and 7 bases respectively, with 15 bases between them. The CDR3 is made up of 16 amino acids. CDR1 is LNHNV and CDR2 is YYDKDF in the germline V gene (reference sequence). The CDR3 DNA reads TGTGCCACCAGCAGAGATTTCAGGGGCGCATCTGAAAAACTGTTTTTT. Translating it yields CATSRDFRGASEKLFF.

The J gene is TRBJ2-2, the V gene TRBV19; 10 nucleotides line up with TRBD2. The J segment lost 4 bases and the V segment lost 6 bases, leaving 5 bases of the junction unmatched. The CDR3 is 15 amino acids. CDR1 is LNHDA and CDR2 is SQIVND in the germline V gene (reference sequence). CDR3 DNA sequence: TGTGCCAGTAGGGAGCGGGGGGGCCGCACCGGGGAGCTGTTTTTT. Residues: CASRERGGRTGELFF.

This clonotype came up many times. CDR3 amino acids: CASSFTGLAGYNEQFF. CDR3 DNA: TGTGCCAGCAGTTTTACGGGACTAGCGGGTTACAATGAGCAGTTCTTC. The rearrangement links TRBV27 to TRBJ2-1; 12 bases are a match to TRBD2. The germline gives CDR1 MNHEY, CDR2 SMNVEV (reference sequence). This CDR3 has 16 residues. The V and J ends lost 3 bases and 4 bases, in that order; junction bases with no gene match: 4.

This clonotype was observed a few times. This chain joins TRBV5-5 and TRBJ1-1; tentatively, D is TRBD1 (5 bases). There are 16 residues in the CDR3. With 4 bases removed from V and 0 bases from J, the gap between germline ends came to 16 bases. Germline V gives CDR1 SGHKS, CDR2 YYEKEE (reference sequence). CDR3 protein: CASSPREGLLNTEAFF. CDR3 bases: TGTGCCAGCAGCCCTCGGGAGGGGTTACTGAACACTGAAGCTTTCTTT.

The sample holds many counts of this clonotype. The chain carries TRBV5-1 and TRBJ2-3, with 7 positions matching TRBD1. Looked up from germline, CDR1 is SGHRS and CDR2 is YFSETQ. This CDR3 is 14 amino acids long. Losses at the gene ends were 3 bases for V and 1 base for J; bases not matched to a gene: 2. CDR3 nucleotides: TGCGCCAGCAGCTCCGGGACAGGCACAGATACGCAGTATTTT. Amino acids: CASSSGTGTDTQYF.

V is TRBV11-2 and J is TRBJ2-5, with TRBD2 matching 8 bases. The CDR3 is 18 residues long. V was pared by 1 base and J by 7 bases, with 17 bases of the junction left unmatched. Germline CDR1 and CDR2: SGHAT and FQNNGV. The CDR3 nucleotides read TGTGCCAGCAGCTTAGTCCCCGGACTAGCCAAAAACTTAGGGACCCAGTACTTC. Amino acids: CASSLVPGLAKNLGTQYF.

Worth noting for this clonotype: A junction end diverges from the germline sequence, so it may reflect a read error. The V gene is TRBV2, the J gene TRBJ1-1; tentatively, D is TRBD1 (6 bases). Germline V gene lookup returns CDR1 SNHLY and CDR2 FYNNEI. The CDR3 contains 14 residues. The CDR3 DNA reads as TGTTCCAGCAGTGGTGACAGGAAGAACACTGAAGCTTTCTTT. It is translated as CSSSGDRKNTEAFF.

A few counts support this clonotype. The J gene is TRBJ2-2, the V gene TRBV12-3 or TRBV12-4; 8 bases are a match to TRBD1. There are 17 residues in the CDR3. Germline trimming cut 2 bases from V and 5 bases from J; bases unmatched to any gene: 10. The CDR3: CASSLYTGGLRTGELFF. For the CDR3, the DNA is TGTGCCAGCAGTTTATACACAGGGGGATTGCGGACCGGGGAGCTGTTTTTT.

There are many counts of this clonotype. This chain uses TRBV6-6 with TRBJ2-3; D gene ambiguous. CDR1 is MNHNY, CDR2 SVGAGI, per germline (reference sequence). Between the trimmed V and J ends, which lost 10 bases and 3 bases, there was a span of 11 bases. The CDR3 is 12 residues long. Here the CDR3 reads CATTTQTDTQYF. CDR3 nucleotide sequence: TGTGCCACCACAACCCAGACAGATACGCAGTATTTT.

This clonotype was counted ten times or more. The chain employs TRBV7-9 and TRBJ1-2; D unclear. Germline CDR1 and CDR2: SEHNR and FQNEAQ (reference sequence). V lost 1 base to trimming and J lost 8 bases, with 14 bases between them. The CDR3 is 14 residues long. The CDR3 sequence: CASSLVSENLGYTF. The CDR3 nucleotides read TGTGCCAGCAGCTTAGTCTCAGAGAACCTCGGCTACACCTTC.

On this clonotype: A much larger clone differs by one base, so this may be a read error. V and J are TRBV12-3 or TRBV12-4 and TRBJ2-1; TRBD1 matches at 8 bases. V was pared by 8 bases and J by 9 bases, with 12 bases of the junction left unmatched. This CDR3 comprises 14 residues. The CDR3 here is CASALQGGYGEQFF. The CDR3 DNA reads as TGTGCCAGCGCCTTACAGGGGGGATACGGTGAGCAGTTCTTC.

This clonotype was found many times. J is TRBJ2-3 and V is TRBV20-1; D is unresolved. CDR1 DFQATT and CDR2 SNEGSKA come from the germline V gene (reference sequence). V shed 2 bases and J shed 2 bases, with 17 bases lying between them. This CDR3 is 16 amino acids long. CDR3 nucleotides: TGCAGTGCTAGATCTGCACGCGACTTTCTCACAGATACGCAGTATTTT. Its translation: CSARSARDFLTDTQYF.